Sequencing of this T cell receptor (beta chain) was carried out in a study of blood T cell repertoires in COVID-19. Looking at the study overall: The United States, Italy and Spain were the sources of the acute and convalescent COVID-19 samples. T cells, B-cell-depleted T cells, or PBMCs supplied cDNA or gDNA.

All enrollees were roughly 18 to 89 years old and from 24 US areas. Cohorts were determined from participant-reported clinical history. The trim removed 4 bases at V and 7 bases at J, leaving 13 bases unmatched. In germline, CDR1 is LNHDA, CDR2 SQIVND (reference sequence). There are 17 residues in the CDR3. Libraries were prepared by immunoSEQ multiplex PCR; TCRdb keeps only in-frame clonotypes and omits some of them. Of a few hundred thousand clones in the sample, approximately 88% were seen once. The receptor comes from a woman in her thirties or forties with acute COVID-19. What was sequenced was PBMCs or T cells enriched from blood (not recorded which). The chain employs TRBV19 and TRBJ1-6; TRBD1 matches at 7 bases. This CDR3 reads CASSTYRGEALNSPLHF. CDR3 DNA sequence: TGTGCCAGTAGTACTTACAGGGGCGAAGCCCTGAATTCACCCCTCCACTTT.